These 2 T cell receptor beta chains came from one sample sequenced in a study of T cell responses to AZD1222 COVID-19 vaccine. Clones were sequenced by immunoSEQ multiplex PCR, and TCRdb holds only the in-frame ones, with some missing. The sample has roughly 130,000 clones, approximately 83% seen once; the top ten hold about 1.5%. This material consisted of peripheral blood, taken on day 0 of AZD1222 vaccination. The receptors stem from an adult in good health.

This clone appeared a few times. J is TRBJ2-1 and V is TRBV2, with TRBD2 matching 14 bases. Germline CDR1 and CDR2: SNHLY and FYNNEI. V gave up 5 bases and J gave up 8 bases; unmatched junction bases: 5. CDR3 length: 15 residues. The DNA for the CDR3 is TGTGCCAGCAGTCCGACTAGCGGGAGGGTTGATGAGCAGTTCTTC. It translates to CASSPTSGRVDEQFF.

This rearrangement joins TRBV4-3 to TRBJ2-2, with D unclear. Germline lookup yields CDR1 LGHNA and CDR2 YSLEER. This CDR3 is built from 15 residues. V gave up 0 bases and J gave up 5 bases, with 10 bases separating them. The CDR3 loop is CASSQDRLTTGELFF. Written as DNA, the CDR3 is TGCGCCAGCAGCCAAGATCGACTGACAACCGGGGAGCTGTTTTTT.